This T cell receptor beta chain was retrieved from a study of T-cell memory formation after mild COVID-19. The V segment lost 5 bases and the J segment 4 bases; nucleotides outside the gene matches: 17. This CDR3 region has 18 residues. Using its own MiXCR run on the 5' RACE reads, TCRdb lists one record per CDR3 protein. Here the sample spans about 210,000 distinct CDR3 sequences, around 26% being singletons. The receptor's source is an adult woman who had mild COVID-19 (a few samples of this study predate the infection). Cell type and time point are not known. The V call is TRBV12-3 or TRBV12-4, the J call TRBJ2-3, with 8 bases that match TRBD2. The sequenced sample consisted of PBMCs or a T cell subset sorted from them (not recorded which). CDR3 in DNA: TGTGCCAGCAGTACCGCGCGGTTTGCGGGGGGTATCTCAGATACGCAGTATTTT. This translates into CASSTARFAGGISDTQYF.